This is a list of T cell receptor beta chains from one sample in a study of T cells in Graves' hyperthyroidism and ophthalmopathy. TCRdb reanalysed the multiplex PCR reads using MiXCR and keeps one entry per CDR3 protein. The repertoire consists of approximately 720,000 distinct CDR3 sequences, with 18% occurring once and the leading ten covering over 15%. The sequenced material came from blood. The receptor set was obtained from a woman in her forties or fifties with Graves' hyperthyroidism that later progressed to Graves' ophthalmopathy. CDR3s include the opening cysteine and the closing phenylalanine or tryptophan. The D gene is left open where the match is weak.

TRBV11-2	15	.	CASILAPGGTDTQYF
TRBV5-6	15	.	CASSLIQGEIYGYTF
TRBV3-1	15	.	CASSPQGFWNEKLFF
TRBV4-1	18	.	CASSQDWVSAGRSYEQYF
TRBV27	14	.	CASSLDPGGQPQHF
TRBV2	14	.	CAGSVRGRDTEAFF
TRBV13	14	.	CASTLRRRGETQYF
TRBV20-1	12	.	CSAEGTLDEQFF
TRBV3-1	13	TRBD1	CASSLFRGQEAFF
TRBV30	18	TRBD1	CAWSSPVFVQGASSEAFF
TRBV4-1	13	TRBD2	CASSQVVAGDAYF
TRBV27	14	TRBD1	CASSPTGANSPLHF
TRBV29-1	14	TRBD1	CSAATGGASETQYF
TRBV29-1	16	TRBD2	CSADPASGGVWNEQFF
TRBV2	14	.	CASSEARNSYEQYF
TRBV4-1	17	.	CASSSDTSGRSGNTIYF
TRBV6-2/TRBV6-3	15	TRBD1	CASSYDRDSGNTIYF
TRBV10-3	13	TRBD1	CAISGQGRTEAFF
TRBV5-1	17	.	CASSRATPGKSNTEAFF
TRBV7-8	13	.	CASSFESYNEQFF
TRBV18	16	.	CASSPPSGGLINEQFF
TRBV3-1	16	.	CASSQDWQQGNQPQHF
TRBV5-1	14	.	CASSLESSTDTQYF
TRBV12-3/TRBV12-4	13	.	CASTPGWAGGYTF
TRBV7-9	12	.	CASSLGIAMQFF
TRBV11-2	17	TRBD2	CASSLDPSGALTDTQYF
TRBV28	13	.	CASSSYSGPPLHF
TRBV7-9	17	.	CASSLQGRQTTNEKLFF
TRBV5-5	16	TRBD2	CASSFLAGGRGETQYF
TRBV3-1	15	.	CASSGGLSSGNTIYF
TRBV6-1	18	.	CASSEEQGVESYNSPLHF
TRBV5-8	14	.	CASSLSDRDTEAFF
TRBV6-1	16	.	CASSDSEGQSTDTQYF
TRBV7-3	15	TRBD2	CASSQALAGAGELFF
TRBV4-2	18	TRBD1	CASSGRTGKGERATEAFF
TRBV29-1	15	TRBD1	CSVEDQRGTGFGYTF
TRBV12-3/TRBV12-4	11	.	CAVGPRGGYTF
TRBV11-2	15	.	CASSLVPGRGNIQYF
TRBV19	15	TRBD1	CASSIGQALNTEAFF
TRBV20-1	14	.	CSARDRGVGGPQHF
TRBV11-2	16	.	CASSLVSPLKNYGYTF
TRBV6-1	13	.	CASGLSTYNEQFF
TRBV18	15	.	CASSPPSGLQSPLHF
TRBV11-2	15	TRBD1	CASSLVVTGDAEAFF
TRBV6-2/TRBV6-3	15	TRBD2	CASSGSSGGLYEQFF
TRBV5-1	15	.	CASSALGPGTDTQYF
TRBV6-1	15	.	CASSRGQVVGNEQFF
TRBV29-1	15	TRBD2	CSVSRTSAPYNEQFF
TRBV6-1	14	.	CASNQYASYNEQFF
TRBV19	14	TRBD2	CASSGGVSTDTQYF
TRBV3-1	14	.	CASSQDWEQETQYF